The rows below give T cell receptor beta chains drawn from one sample of a study of cytomegalovirus exposure and HLA in healthy donors. The data were produced by immunoSEQ multiplex PCR, yet TCRdb's version contains in-frame clones alone and is incomplete. The sample consists of under 150,000 clones, roughly a tenth of them appearing once. Sequencing input: PBMCs. All receptors derive from a male donor in good health and CMV-seronegative. Each CDR3 is given with its conserved first and last residue. Fields, in order: D gene, J gene, V gene, clone size, CDR3 protein, CDR3 DNA. D genes are given only for firm matches. Clone size is stated in some rows and not others, as once, few, many or a class when expanded.

d_gene: -
j_gene: TRBJ1-6
v_gene: TRBV4-3
abundance: few
CDR3aa: CASSQETPSNSPLHF
CDR3nt: TGCGCCAGCAGCCAAGAGACACCCTCTAATTCACCCCTCCACTTT

d_gene: -
j_gene: TRBJ2-3
v_gene: TRBV4-3
abundance: -
CDR3aa: CASSPSSSVFTDTQYF
CDR3nt: TGCGCCAGCAGCCCCTCAAGCTCGGTATTTACAGATACGCAGTATTTT

d_gene: TRBD1
j_gene: TRBJ2-7
v_gene: TRBV4-2
abundance: few
CDR3aa: CASSQDQQGAYEQYF
CDR3nt: TGTGCCAGCAGCCAGGATCAACAGGGGGCATACGAGCAGTACTTC

d_gene: -
j_gene: TRBJ1-1
v_gene: TRBV11-3
abundance: -
CDR3aa: CASSGGPGTEAFF
CDR3nt: TGTGCCAGCAGCGGTGGTCCAGGGACTGAAGCTTTCTTT

d_gene: -
j_gene: TRBJ1-4
v_gene: TRBV7-9
abundance: -
CDR3aa: CASSLEAGLVNEKLFF
CDR3nt: TGTGCCAGCAGCTTAGAGGCAGGGTTGGTTAATGAAAAACTGTTTTTT

d_gene: -
j_gene: TRBJ2-2
v_gene: TRBV7-2
abundance: -
CDR3aa: CASSPRGARWSTGELFF
CDR3nt: TGTGCCAGCAGCCCTCGGGGGGCGCGTTGGAGCACCGGGGAGCTGTTTTTT

d_gene: -
j_gene: TRBJ2-7
v_gene: TRBV7-3
abundance: -
CDR3aa: CASSLMGGGAQYF
CDR3nt: TGTGCCAGCAGCTTAATGGGAGGGGGGGCGCAGTACTTC

d_gene: TRBD1
j_gene: TRBJ1-1
v_gene: TRBV28
abundance: -
CDR3aa: CASSTGGGLEAFF
CDR3nt: TGTGCCAGCAGCACAGGGGGAGGGCTTGAAGCTTTCTTT

d_gene: -
j_gene: TRBJ2-2
v_gene: TRBV29-1
abundance: -
CDR3aa: CSVEEGLTGELFF
CDR3nt: TGCAGCGTTGAAGAGGGACTCACCGGGGAGCTGTTTTTT

d_gene: -
j_gene: TRBJ2-5
v_gene: TRBV28
abundance: -
CDR3aa: CASSLYGNQETQYF
CDR3nt: TGTGCCAGCAGTTTATACGGGAACCAAGAGACCCAGTACTTC

d_gene: TRBD2
j_gene: TRBJ2-1
v_gene: TRBV7-8
abundance: few
CDR3aa: CASSLPGLAGNEQFF
CDR3nt: TGTGCCAGCAGCTTGCCGGGACTAGCAGGGAATGAGCAGTTCTTC

d_gene: TRBD1
j_gene: TRBJ2-7
v_gene: TRBV6-5
abundance: -
CDR3aa: CASSYPGQGKSEQYF
CDR3nt: TGTGCCAGCAGTTACCCGGGACAGGGGAAATCCGAGCAGTACTTC

d_gene: TRBD1
j_gene: TRBJ2-7
v_gene: TRBV6-1
abundance: -
CDR3aa: CASSEGTGFYEQYF
CDR3nt: TGTGCCAGCAGTGAAGGGACAGGCTTCTACGAGCAGTACTTC

d_gene: TRBD1
j_gene: TRBJ1-1
v_gene: TRBV11-2
abundance: -
CDR3aa: CASSQGTGANTEAFF
CDR3nt: TGTGCCAGCAGCCAAGGGACAGGGGCAAACACTGAAGCTTTCTTT

d_gene: -
j_gene: TRBJ2-7
v_gene: TRBV28
abundance: -
CDR3aa: CASKGTYEQYF
CDR3nt: TGTGCCAGTAAGGGGACATACGAGCAGTACTTC

d_gene: TRBD2
j_gene: TRBJ2-3
v_gene: TRBV28
abundance: -
CDR3aa: CAGSGRLPDTQYF
CDR3nt: TGTGCCGGTAGCGGGAGGTTGCCAGATACGCAGTATTTT

d_gene: TRBD1
j_gene: TRBJ1-1
v_gene: TRBV29-1
abundance: -
CDR3aa: CSFGTGINTEAFF
CDR3nt: TGCAGCTTTGGGACAGGGATTAACACTGAAGCTTTCTTT

d_gene: TRBD1
j_gene: TRBJ1-4
v_gene: TRBV19
abundance: few
CDR3aa: CASRISGQSYHEKLFF
CDR3nt: TGTGCCAGTAGAATATCGGGACAGTCTTACCATGAAAAACTGTTTTTT

d_gene: -
j_gene: TRBJ1-2
v_gene: TRBV2
abundance: -
CDR3aa: CASSEAREGGGQIVYGYTF
CDR3nt: TGTGCCAGCAGTGAAGCACGGGAGGGGGGAGGACAGATAGTCTATGGCTACACCTTC

d_gene: -
j_gene: TRBJ2-7
v_gene: TRBV28
abundance: few
CDR3aa: CASSLSAGGEQYF
CDR3nt: TGTGCCAGCAGTTTATCAGCCGGGGGTGAGCAGTACTTC

d_gene: -
j_gene: TRBJ2-7
v_gene: TRBV29-1
abundance: -
CDR3aa: CSVESHKSNTYEQYF
CDR3nt: TGCAGCGTGGAATCCCATAAGTCAAACACCTACGAGCAGTACTTC

d_gene: TRBD1
j_gene: TRBJ1-2
v_gene: TRBV4-3
abundance: few
CDR3aa: CASSQHYRGNYGYTF
CDR3nt: TGCGCCAGCAGCCAACACTACAGGGGGAACTATGGCTACACCTTC

d_gene: -
j_gene: TRBJ1-4
v_gene: TRBV7-2
abundance: -
CDR3aa: CASSSPGRANEKLFF
CDR3nt: TGTGCCAGCAGCTCCCCGGGAAGGGCTAATGAAAAACTGTTTTTT

d_gene: TRBD1
j_gene: TRBJ2-2
v_gene: TRBV29-1
abundance: -
CDR3aa: CSVSGTGSTGELFF
CDR3nt: TGCAGCGTTTCCGGGACAGGGAGCACCGGGGAGCTGTTTTTT

d_gene: TRBD1
j_gene: TRBJ1-2
v_gene: TRBV28
abundance: few
CDR3aa: CASSLEDRAYGYTF
CDR3nt: TGTGCCAGCAGTTTAGAGGACAGGGCCTATGGCTACACCTTC